The clone carrying this TCR beta chain has a single count. An end of the junction differs from the germline gene, which may be a read error. Profiled with immunoSEQ multiplex PCR; TCRdb holds only in-frame clones, not every one. This sample has almost 20,000 clones; over 85% occur once, and the top ten carry about 4%. The data were taken from a study of blood T cell repertoires in COVID-19. This CDR3 is built from 13 residues. The germline CDR1 and CDR2 sequences are SGHNT and YYREEE (reference sequence). This clonotype was sampled from a woman aged 50 to 60 with active COVID-19. The specimen sequenced was peripheral blood. The J gene is TRBJ1-2, the V gene TRBV5-4; D ambiguous. The CDR3 loop is CASSSLPKYGYTF. The CDR3 region has the DNA TGTGCCAGCAGCTCCCTACCTAAGTATGGCTACACCTTC. Supplemented by reference TRBV5-4 and TRBJ1-2, the full variable domain reads ETGVTQSPTHLIKTRGQQVTLRCSSQSGHNTVSWYQQALGQGPQFIFQYYREEENGRGNFPPRFSGLQFPNYSSELNVNALELDDSALYLCASSSLPKYGYTFGSGTRLTVV.